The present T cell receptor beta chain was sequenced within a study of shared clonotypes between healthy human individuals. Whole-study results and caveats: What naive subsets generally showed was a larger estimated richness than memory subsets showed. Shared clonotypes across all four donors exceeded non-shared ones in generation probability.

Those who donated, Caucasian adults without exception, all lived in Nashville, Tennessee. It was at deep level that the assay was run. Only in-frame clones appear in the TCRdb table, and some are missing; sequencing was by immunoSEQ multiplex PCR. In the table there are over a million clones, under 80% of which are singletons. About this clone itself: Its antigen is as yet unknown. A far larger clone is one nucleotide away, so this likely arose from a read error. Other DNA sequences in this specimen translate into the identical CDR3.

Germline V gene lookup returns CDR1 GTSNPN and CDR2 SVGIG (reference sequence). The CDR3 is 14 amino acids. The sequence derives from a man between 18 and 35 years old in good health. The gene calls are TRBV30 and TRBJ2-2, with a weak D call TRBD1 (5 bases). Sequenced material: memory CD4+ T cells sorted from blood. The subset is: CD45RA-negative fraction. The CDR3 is CAWNPDSNTGELFF. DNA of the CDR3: TGTGCCTGGAACCCCGACAGTAACACCGGAGAGCTGTTTTTT.